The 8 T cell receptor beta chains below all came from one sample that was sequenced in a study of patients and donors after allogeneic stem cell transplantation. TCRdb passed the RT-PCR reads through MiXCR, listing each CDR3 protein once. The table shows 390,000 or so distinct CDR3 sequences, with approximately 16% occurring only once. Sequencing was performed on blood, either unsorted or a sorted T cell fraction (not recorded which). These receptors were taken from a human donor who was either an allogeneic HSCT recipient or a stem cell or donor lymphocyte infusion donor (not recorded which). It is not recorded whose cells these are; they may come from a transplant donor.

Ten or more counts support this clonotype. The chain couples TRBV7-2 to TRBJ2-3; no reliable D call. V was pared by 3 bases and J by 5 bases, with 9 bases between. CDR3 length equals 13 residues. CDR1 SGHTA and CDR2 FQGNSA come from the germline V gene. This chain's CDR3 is CASSFRPGDTQYF. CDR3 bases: TGTGCCAGCAGCTTTCGACCTGGAGATACGCAGTATTTT.

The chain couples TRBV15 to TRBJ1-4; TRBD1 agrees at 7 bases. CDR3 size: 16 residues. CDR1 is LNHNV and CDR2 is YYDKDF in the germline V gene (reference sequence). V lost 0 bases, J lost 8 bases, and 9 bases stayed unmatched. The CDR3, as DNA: TGTGCCACCAGCAGAGATCAAATAGGGGGCAGCGAAAAACTGTTTTTT. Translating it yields CATSRDQIGGSEKLFF.

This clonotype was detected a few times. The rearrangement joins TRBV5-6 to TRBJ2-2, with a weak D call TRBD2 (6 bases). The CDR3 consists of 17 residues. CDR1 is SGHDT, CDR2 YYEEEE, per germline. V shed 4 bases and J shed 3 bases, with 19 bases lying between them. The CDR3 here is CASSPRPGDWDTGELFF. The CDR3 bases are TGTGCCAGCAGCCCTCGCCCGGGGGATTGGGACACCGGGGAGCTGTTTTTT.

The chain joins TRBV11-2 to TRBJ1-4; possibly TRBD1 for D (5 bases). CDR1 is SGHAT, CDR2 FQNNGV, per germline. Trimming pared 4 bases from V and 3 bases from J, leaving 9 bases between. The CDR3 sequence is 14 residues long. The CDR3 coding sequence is TGTGCCAGCAGCTCCTGGGACGCTAATGAAAAACTGTTTTTT. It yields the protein CASSSWDANEKLFF. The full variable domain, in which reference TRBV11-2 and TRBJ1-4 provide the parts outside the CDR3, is EAGVAQSPRYKIIEKRQSVAFWCNPISGHATLYWYQQILGQGPKLLIQFQNNGVVDDSQLPKDRFSAERLKGVDSTLKIQPAKLEDSAVYLCASSSWDANEKLFFGSGTQLSVL.

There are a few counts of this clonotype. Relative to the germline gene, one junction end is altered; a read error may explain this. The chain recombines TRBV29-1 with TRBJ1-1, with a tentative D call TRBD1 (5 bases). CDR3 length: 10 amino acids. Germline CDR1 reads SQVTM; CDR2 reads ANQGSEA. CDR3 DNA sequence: TGCAGCGTTGAAGATAGACAGCGAGTCTTT. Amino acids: CSVEDRQRVF.

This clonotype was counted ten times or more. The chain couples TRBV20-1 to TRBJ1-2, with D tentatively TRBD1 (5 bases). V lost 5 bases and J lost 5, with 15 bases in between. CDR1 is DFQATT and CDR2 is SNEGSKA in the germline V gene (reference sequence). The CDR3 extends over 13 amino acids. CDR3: CSAEQVVWYGYTF. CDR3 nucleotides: TGCAGTGCTGAACAGGTGGTTTGGTATGGCTACACCTTC.

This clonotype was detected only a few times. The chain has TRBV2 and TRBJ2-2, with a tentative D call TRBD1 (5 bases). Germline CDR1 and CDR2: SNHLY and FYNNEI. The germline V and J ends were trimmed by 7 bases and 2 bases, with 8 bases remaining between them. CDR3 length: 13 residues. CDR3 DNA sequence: TGTGCCAGCACGACAGAAAACACCGGGGAGCTGTTTTTT. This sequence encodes CASTTENTGELFF.

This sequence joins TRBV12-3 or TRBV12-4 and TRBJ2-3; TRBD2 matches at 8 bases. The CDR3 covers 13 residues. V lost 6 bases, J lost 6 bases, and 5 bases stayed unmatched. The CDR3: CASSGTSRDTQYF. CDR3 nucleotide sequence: TGTGCCAGCAGCGGGACTAGTCGGGATACGCAGTATTTT.